The 21 T cell receptor beta chains reported below all come from one sample, sequenced in a study of blood T cell repertoires in COVID-19. TCRdb's copy holds only in-frame clones and misses some; the assay was immunoSEQ multiplex PCR. The sample has 75,000 or so clones, 82% seen once; the top ten hold around a third. The sample was peripheral blood. The receptors shown here come from a woman between 65 and 79 years old with acute or convalescent COVID-19.

The chain employs TRBV6-6 and TRBJ1-3, with D possibly matching TRBD1 (6 bases). Germline values: CDR1 MNHNY, CDR2 SVGAGI (reference sequence). Trimming cost V 5 bases and J 2 bases, with 19 bases left between them. The CDR3 is 17 amino acids. CDR3 bases: TGTGCCAGCAGTCCCGGGGGGGGCGCAACGACTGGAAACACCATATATTTT. Translation: CASSPGGGATTGNTIYF.

The chain recombines TRBV5-1 with TRBJ2-5; maybe TRBD2 (5 bases). CDR1 is SGHRS and CDR2 is YFSETQ in the germline V gene. The CDR3 runs 13 residues. Between the trimmed V and J ends, which lost 2 bases and 5 bases, there was a span of 10 bases. CDR3 sequence reads: CASSLIAMETQYF. In nucleotides, the CDR3 is TGCGCCAGCAGCTTAATAGCGATGGAGACCCAGTACTTC. Combining the CDR3 with reference TRBV5-1 and TRBJ2-5 gives the whole variable domain KAGVTQTPRYLIKTRGQQVTLSCSPISGHRSVSWYQQTPGQGLQFLFEYFSETQRNKGNFPGRFSGRQFSNSRSEMNVSTLELGDSALYLCASSLIAMETQYFGPGTRLLVL.

The rearrangement links TRBV3-1 (or the pseudogene TRBV3-2) to TRBJ1-2; 9 bases match TRBD1. Germline CDR1 reads LGHDT; CDR2 reads YNNKEL (reference sequence). CDR3 length: 14 residues. Unmatched junction bases numbered 7, after V lost 4 bases and J lost 7 bases. Written as DNA, the CDR3 is TGTGCCAGCAGCCCCACGTGGACAGGGGTTGGCTACACCTTC. It codes for CASSPTWTGVGYTF.

This chain links TRBV7-2 with TRBJ2-7; D gene ambiguous. CDR3 size: 15 residues. CDR1 is SGHTA and CDR2 is FQGNSA in the germline V gene. V was cut by 3 bases and J by 0 bases, with 12 bases left in between. The CDR3 sequence: CASSFIADSSYEQYF. CDR3 DNA: TGTGCCAGCAGCTTTATCGCGGATAGCTCCTACGAGCAGTACTTC. The variable domain in full, with the rest retrieved from reference TRBV7-2 and TRBJ2-7, is GAGVSQSPSNKVTEKGKDVELRCDPISGHTALYWYRQSLGQGLEFLIYFQGNSAPDKSGLPSDRFSAERTGGSVSTLTIQRTQQEDSAVYLCASSFIADSSYEQYFGPGTRLTVT.

The chain employs TRBV3-1 (or the pseudogene TRBV3-2) and TRBJ2-1; a weak D match, TRBD2 (6 bases). Germline CDR1 and CDR2: LGHDT and YNNKEL (reference sequence). Trimming cost V 4 bases and J 7 bases, with 26 bases left between them. The CDR3 is 18 residues long. CDR3 coding DNA: TGTGCCAGCAGCCGAAGACCCTCTAGCGTTCTAGAAAGGAATGAGCAGTTCTTC. Translated: CASSRRPSSVLERNEQFF.

V and J are TRBV28 and TRBJ1-2, with D tentatively TRBD1 (5 bases). Germline CDR1 and CDR2: MDHEN and SYDVKM. Trimming removed 2 bases at V and 0 bases at J, with 10 bases between. The CDR3 totals 15 residues. The CDR3 region is CASSLGGGPNYGYTF. The CDR3 nucleotides are TGTGCCAGCAGTTTAGGGGGAGGCCCTAACTATGGCTACACCTTC.

The genes are TRBV6-5 and TRBJ2-7; D is possibly TRBD1 (6 bases). V lost 6 bases, J lost 1 base, and 13 bases lay in between. In germline, CDR1 is MNHEY, CDR2 SVGAGI. This CDR3 region has 14 residues. The CDR3 DNA sequence: TGTGCCAGCAGCACAGTGACAGGTTCCTACGAGCAGTACTTC. Amino acid sequence: CASSTVTGSYEQYF.

This sequence joins TRBV29-1 and TRBJ2-7; maybe TRBD1 (7 bases). CDR3 length equals 13 residues. Germline V gene lookup returns CDR1 SQVTM and CDR2 ANQGSEA. Trimming stripped 7 bases from V and 6 bases from J, with 19 bases between. As DNA, the CDR3 is TGCAGCGCCGAAAACAGGGGAGGCAGCGAGCAGTACTTC. Translation: CSAENRGGSEQYF.

The chain joins TRBV6-1 to TRBJ2-4, with D possibly TRBD1 on 6 matching bases. CDR1 is MNHNS, CDR2 SASEGT, per germline. Trimming removed 1 base at V and 0 bases at J, with 10 bases between. This CDR3 contains 16 residues. Here the CDR3 reads CASSEVGHGAKNIQYF. The CDR3 bases are TGTGCCAGCAGTGAAGTGGGACACGGAGCCAAAAACATTCAGTACTTC.

V gene TRBV5-4 combines with J gene TRBJ2-7; 7 nucleotides agree with TRBD2. This CDR3 spans 15 amino acids. CDR1 is SGHNT and CDR2 is YYREEE in the germline V gene (reference sequence). V dropped 0 bases and J dropped 3; count of bases not matched to a gene: 6. The CDR3, as DNA: TGTGCCAGCAGCTTGGAAGCGGGGAAGAGCTACGAGCAGTACTTC. This gives the protein CASSLEAGKSYEQYF.

This clone showed up just a few times. The chain links TRBV6-5 to TRBJ2-1, with TRBD2 matching over 9 bases. CDR1 is MNHEY and CDR2 is SVGAGI in the germline V gene. Trimming cost V 4 bases and J 5 bases; bases outside gene matches: 3. This CDR3 is built from 14 residues. The CDR3 loop reads CASSLAGGNNEQFF. The CDR3 DNA follows: TGTGCCAGCAGTTTGGCGGGAGGGAACAATGAGCAGTTCTTC.

This rearrangement joins TRBV5-1 to TRBJ1-1; 9 positions agree with TRBD1. The CDR3 length is 16 residues. The V gene end was trimmed by 2 bases and the J gene end by 3 bases; junction bases not matched to a gene: 8. The germline V gene has CDR1 SGHRS and CDR2 YFSETQ. CDR3 in DNA: TGCGCCAGCAGCTTCAAACAGGGACAGGGTCACACTGAAGCTTTCTTT. Translation gives CASSFKQGQGHTEAFF.

This chain joins TRBV6-5 and TRBJ1-1; maybe TRBD1 (6 bases). The germline CDR1 and CDR2 sequences are MNHEY and SVGAGI. Trimming removed 7 bases at V and 3 bases at J, with 18 bases between. The CDR3 has 15 residues. CDR3 coding DNA: TGTGCCAGCACCGCTTCGACAGGAGGAGACACTGAAGCTTTCTTT. This gives the protein CASTASTGGDTEAFF.

The genes are TRBV6-1 and TRBJ1-5; D gene uncertain. CDR1 is MNHNS, CDR2 SASEGT, per germline. V lost 2 bases, J lost 0 bases, and 8 bases lay in between. The CDR3 runs to 15 residues. CDR3 sequence: CASSETIVSNQPQHF. The CDR3 bases are TGTGCCAGCAGTGAAACAATTGTTAGCAATCAGCCCCAGCATTTT.

The V gene is TRBV6-5, the J gene TRBJ2-7, with 11 nucleotides matching TRBD2. This CDR3 is built from 14 residues. CDR1 is MNHEY and CDR2 is SVGAGI in the germline V gene. The junction had 7 bases not matched to a gene; V was cut back by 6 bases and J by 6 bases. CDR3 DNA: TGTGCCAGCAGAACTAGCGGGAGTTTCAGCGAGCAGTACTTC. It codes for CASRTSGSFSEQYF.

The chain links TRBV5-1 to TRBJ2-3, with a weak D call TRBD2 (5 bases). Germline V lookup: CDR1 SGHRS, CDR2 YFSETQ. The CDR3 loop spans 15 amino acids. V lost 7 bases, J lost 6 bases, and 21 bases lay in between. CDR3 sequence: CASSGSSRHGDTQYF. Here the CDR3 DNA reads TGCGCCAGCTCGGGGAGTAGCCGCCACGGGGATACGCAGTATTTT.

The genes are TRBV5-1 and TRBJ2-2; D remains ambiguous. Trimming removed 3 bases at V and 7 bases at J, with 16 bases between. Germline values: CDR1 SGHRS, CDR2 YFSETQ. This CDR3 has 15 residues. CDR3 DNA: TGCGCCAGCAGCTCTAGTACCTCGGGTGGCGGGGAGCTGTTTTTT. Translation: CASSSSTSGGGELFF.

V is TRBV6-5 and J is TRBJ1-1, with 8 bases identical to TRBD1. Germline-derived CDR1 and CDR2 are MNHEY and SVGAGI. The V and J ends lost 6 bases and 5 bases, in that order; junction bases with no gene match: 11. This CDR3 region has 15 residues. CDR3 loop: CASSDRGTGGTEAFF. For the CDR3, the DNA is TGTGCCAGCAGCGACCGGGGGACAGGCGGGACTGAAGCTTTCTTT.

This clone showed up just a few times. V usage is TRBV5-1 and J usage is TRBJ1-3, with D perhaps TRBD1 (6 bases). The CDR3 runs to 16 residues. Looked up from germline, CDR1 is SGHRS and CDR2 is YFSETQ. With 0 bases removed from V and 0 bases from J, the gap between germline ends came to 10 bases. CDR3 DNA: TGCGCCAGCAGCTTGGAGGGGACAAGCTCTGGAAACACCATATATTTT. Amino acids: CASSLEGTSSGNTIYF.

This clone appeared a few times. V gene TRBV7-3 combines with J gene TRBJ2-2, with TRBD2 as a possible D gene (6 bases). Germline CDR1 SGHTA, CDR2 FQGTGA. The CDR3 contains 16 residues. V was clipped by 0 bases and J by 6 bases, with 14 bases between them. DNA of the CDR3: TGTGCCAGCAGCTTAACAGGAGCTAGCGAACCCGGGGAGCTGTTTTTT. Translating it yields CASSLTGASEPGELFF. The full variable domain, rest sourced from reference TRBV7-3 and TRBJ2-2, is GAGVSQTPSNKVTEKGKYVELRCDPISGHTALYWYRQSLGQGPEFLIYFQGTGAADDSGLPNDRFFAVRPEGSVSTLKIQRTERGDSAVYLCASSLTGASEPGELFFGEGSRLTVL.

The chain is built from TRBV27 and TRBJ2-1; 10 bases map to TRBD2. CDR1 is MNHEY, CDR2 SMNVEV, per germline (reference sequence). The junction had 6 bases not matched to a gene; V was cut back by 8 bases and J by 8 bases. This CDR3 has 13 residues. DNA of the CDR3: TGTGCCAGCGGAGCGGGAGGGCCCTATGAGCAGTTCTTC. Its translation: CASGAGGPYEQFF.